Listed below are T cell receptor beta chains from one sample, sequenced in a study of T cell repertoires in cytomegalovirus infection. TCRdb re-called the reads through MiXCR, storing one row per CDR3 protein. The sample yields under 850,000 distinct CDR3 sequences, about 40% seen once. Sequencing was carried out using PBMCs. All receptors derive from a human donor in good health (CMV status not recorded). Some clones in this sample may be carry-over from other donors' samples. The CDR3 runs from the conserved cysteine through the conserved F or W. D genes are given only for firm matches. Size values are once, few and many counts, or a class for expanded clones, and some rows have none.

D	V	J	size	CDR3	DNA
TRBD1	TRBV6-6	TRBJ1-4	.	CASSGARTGNEKLFF	TGTGCCAGCAGTGGTGCACGGACAGGGAATGAAAAACTGTTTTTT
.	TRBV19	TRBJ1-5	.	CASIIARGGVQPQHF	TGTGCCAGTATTATAGCCCGGGGAGGGGTTCAGCCCCAGCATTTT
TRBD2	TRBV7-2	TRBJ2-1	few	CASSLEGTNYNEQFF	TGTGCCAGCAGCTTAGAGGGGACTAACTACAATGAGCAGTTCTTC
TRBD1	TRBV5-6	TRBJ1-5	.	CASSRGTGLNQPQHF	TGTGCCAGCAGCCGGGGGACAGGACTAAATCAGCCCCAGCATTTT
.	TRBV11-1	TRBJ2-1	few	CASSYNPQGGRGEQFF	TGTGCCAGCAGCTACAATCCCCAGGGGGGAAGGGGTGAGCAGTTCTTC
TRBD1	TRBV15	TRBJ1-1	.	CATTRTGGSEAFF	TGTGCCACCACCAGGACAGGGGGATCTGAAGCTTTCTTT
.	TRBV7-9	TRBJ1-5	many	CASSPGWDSNQPQHF	TGTGCCAGCAGCCCAGGGTGGGATTCCAATCAGCCCCAGCATTTT
.	TRBV18	TRBJ2-1	.	CASSPELRVGDNEQFF	TGTGCCAGCTCACCGGAATTGAGAGTTGGAGACAATGAGCAGTTCTTC
.	TRBV7-3	TRBJ2-3	once	CASSSTARGIDTQSF	TGTGCCAGCAGCTCCACGGCTCGCGGGATAGATACGCAGTCTTTT
.	TRBV7-9	TRBJ1-5	few	CASSPLRDGQNQPQHF	TGTGCCAGCAGCCCCTTGCGGGACGGACAAAATCAGCCCCAGCATTTT
.	TRBV7-8	TRBJ2-6	.	CTSSLVTNSGANVLTF	TGCACCAGCAGCTTAGTCACGAACTCTGGGGCCAACGTCCTGACTTTC
TRBD1	TRBV28	TRBJ1-1	.	CASSQPGQAEAFF	TGTGCCAGCAGCCAACCGGGACAGGCTGAAGCTTTCTTT
.	TRBV12-3/TRBV12-4	TRBJ1-1	.	CASSPHQERLGNTEAFF	TGTGCCAGCAGTCCGCACCAGGAGCGCCTGGGGAACACTGAAGCTTTCTTT
.	TRBV6-5	TRBJ1-1	.	CASIAQSRGAFF	TGTGCCAGCATTGCTCAGTCCAGGGGTGCTTTCTTT